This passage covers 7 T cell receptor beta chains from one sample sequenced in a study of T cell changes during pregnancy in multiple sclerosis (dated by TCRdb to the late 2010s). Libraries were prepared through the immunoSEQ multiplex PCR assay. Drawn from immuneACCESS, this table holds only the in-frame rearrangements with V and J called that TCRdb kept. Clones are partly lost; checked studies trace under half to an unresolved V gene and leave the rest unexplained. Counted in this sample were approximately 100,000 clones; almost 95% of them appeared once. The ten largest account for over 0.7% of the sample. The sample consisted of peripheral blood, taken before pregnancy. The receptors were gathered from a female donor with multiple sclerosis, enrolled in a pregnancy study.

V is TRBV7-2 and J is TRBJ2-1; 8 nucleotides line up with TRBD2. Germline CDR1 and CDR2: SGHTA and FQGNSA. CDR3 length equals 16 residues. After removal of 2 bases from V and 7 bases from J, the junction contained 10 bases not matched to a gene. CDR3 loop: CASSLRGLGPGNEQFF. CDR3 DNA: TGTGCCAGCAGCTTAAGGGGACTAGGGCCAGGAAATGAGCAGTTCTTC.

The CDR3 loop is CASSPGGTGGREQYF. The CDR3 bases are TGTGCCAGCAGCCCAGGGGGGACAGGGGGTAGGGAGCAGTACTTC. This chain joins TRBV6-1 and TRBJ2-7; 11 nucleotides line up with TRBD1. The length of the CDR3 is 15 residues. The germline V gene encodes CDR1 MNHNS and CDR2 SASEGT. V shed 6 bases, J shed 7 bases, and the junction held 11 bases outside the gene matches.

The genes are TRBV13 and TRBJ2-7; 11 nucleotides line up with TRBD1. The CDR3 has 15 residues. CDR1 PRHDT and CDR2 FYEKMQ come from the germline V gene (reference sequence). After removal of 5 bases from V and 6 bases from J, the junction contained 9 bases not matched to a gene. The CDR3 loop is CASSPTGQGAGEQYF. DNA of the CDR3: TGTGCCAGCAGCCCGACTGGACAGGGGGCGGGCGAGCAGTACTTC.

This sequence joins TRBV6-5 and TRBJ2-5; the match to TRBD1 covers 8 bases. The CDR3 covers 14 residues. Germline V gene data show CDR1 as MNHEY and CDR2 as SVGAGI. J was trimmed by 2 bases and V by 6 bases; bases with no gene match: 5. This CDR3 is CASRLTGDQETQYF. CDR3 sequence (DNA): TGTGCCAGCAGATTGACAGGGGATCAAGAGACCCAGTACTTC.

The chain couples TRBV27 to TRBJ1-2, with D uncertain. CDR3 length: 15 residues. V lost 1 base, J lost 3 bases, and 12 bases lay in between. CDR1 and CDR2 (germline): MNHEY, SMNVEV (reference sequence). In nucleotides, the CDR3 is TGTGCCAGCAGTTTATTGCGCGGCCCCCACTATGGCTACACCTTC. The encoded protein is CASSLLRGPHYGYTF.

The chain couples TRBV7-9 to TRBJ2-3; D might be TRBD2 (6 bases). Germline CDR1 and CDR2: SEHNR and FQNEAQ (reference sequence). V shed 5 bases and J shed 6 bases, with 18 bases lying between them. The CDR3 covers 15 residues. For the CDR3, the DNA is TGTGCCAGCAGCCAGTGGGGGGAACAGTCGGATACGCAGTATTTT. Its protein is CASSQWGEQSDTQYF.

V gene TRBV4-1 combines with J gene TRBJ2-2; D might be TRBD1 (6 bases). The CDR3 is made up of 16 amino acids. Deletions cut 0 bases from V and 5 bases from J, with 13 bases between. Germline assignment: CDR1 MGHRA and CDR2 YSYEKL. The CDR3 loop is CASSQEGQGKTGELFF. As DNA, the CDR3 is TGCGCCAGCAGCCAAGAAGGGCAGGGGAAGACCGGGGAGCTGTTTTTT.